Given below is one T cell receptor beta chain in context. The antigen is unknown. This sample was taken from a study of T-cell memory formation after mild COVID-19. Looking at the study overall: In these data, TCR clusters were largely donor specific. General observations from the study: Pre-infection memory carried some responding clones, suggesting that cross-reactive memory joined.

TCR alpha and TCR beta cDNA libraries carrying sample barcodes and UMIs came from 5'RACE with constant-segment primers. From the 5' RACE reads, TCRdb called clonotypes with MiXCR, one entry per CDR3 protein. The table has hundreds of thousands of distinct CDR3 sequences, roughly a fifth seen once. V was pared by 3 bases and J by 0 bases, with 14 bases between. The CDR3 spans 15 residues. Germline CDR1 and CDR2: SQVTM and ANQGSEA. This chain uses TRBV29-1 with TRBJ1-2; D is possibly TRBD1 (5 bases). This receptor was taken from a man younger than 30 who had mild COVID-19 (a few samples of this study predate the infection). Cell type and time point are not known. The sequenced sample was PBMCs or a T cell subset sorted from them (not recorded which). The CDR3 loop reads CSVERRSGANYGYTF. In DNA, the CDR3 is TGCAGCGTTGAGAGGCGGTCGGGGGCTAACTATGGCTACACCTTC.